This TCR beta chain originates from a study of T cells in Graves' hyperthyroidism and ophthalmopathy (dated by TCRdb to about 2019). Context from the whole study: Peripheral blood samples were taken at the time of initial diagnosis, prior to any treatment. To identify TCR V-J signatures that set the groups apart, the researchers used a discovery cohort of 95 to 100 patients, made up of roughly 45 with Graves' ophthalmopathy and 55 to 65 with stable Graves' hyperthyroidism. Prospective prediction of ophthalmopathy was tested in an independent validation cohort of under 20 hyperthyroidism patients and some 17 patients who later progressed to ophthalmopathy. For training and testing, the 110 or so patients in the discovery cohort were randomly divided in a 7:3 ratio. The study also compared thyroid tissue and blood T-cell repertoires from more than 5 Graves' hyperthyroidism patients. After sampling, hyperthyroidism patients received methimazole starting at 30 mg daily, and ophthalmopathy patients received high-dose intravenous methylprednisolone. According to the paper, TCR Vbeta CDR3 sequencing was carried out on 120 to 150 peripheral blood samples, which came from under 50 ophthalmopathy, around 75 hyperthyroidism and approximately 17 progressor patients. The paper's findings and limits, for the study overall: A 13 V-J signature model separated ophthalmopathy from stable hyperthyroidism, with around 90% sensitivity and approximately 81% specificity in cross-validation and 80%/75% in testing. In validation, the model predicted progression to ophthalmopathy with approximately 71% sensitivity and around 72% specificity, a median of 6.5 months before onset. Sample size was not statistically predetermined, and blinding of investigators to group allocation was not performed. Most expanded thyroid clonotypes (frequency above 0.001) were also detected in blood, suggesting blood repertoires may reflect thyroid immune responses.

Amplification of TCR beta CDR3 regions was carried out from RNA transcripts. For the first round of RT-PCR on the TCR CDR3, the HTBI primer set was used together with the Qiagen OneStep RT-PCR kit. Libraries were constructed in a second round of multiplex PCR, after which size selection and purification were carried out. Sequencing of the libraries was done on an Illumina HiSeq2000 using paired-end 100 bp reads. The authors' analysis ran thus. SOAPnuke was used to process the raw data, with reads discarded if the reads contained adapters or uncalled bases, had a mean Phred below 15, or lacked an exact constant-primer or identifier match. COPE v1.2.5 was used to merge high-quality paired reads, and clonotypes were defined as unique nucleotide sequences. MiTCR v1.1 was used to align the clonotypes against IMGT TRBV, TRBD and TRBJ reference segments. The analysis was restricted to V-J combinations with a frequency above 0.0001, which together covered 99.2% of the repertoires. A TCS score was defined as the ratio of F50 (clonal expansion) to E x V (chaos), with BLOSUM62-based TCRdist applied between CDR3 peptides within each V-J. Welch's t-statistics and random forest reduced 514 V-J features to roughly 13, which were used in a naive Bayes classifier (R e1071). Thyroid-blood repertoire similarity was quantified with the Morisita-Horn index. The raw public data were reprocessed by TCRdb itself: fastp quality trimming at Q25, MiXCR clonotype calling, in-frame beta chains only. Rows are combined by CDR3 protein, so each entry shows the most common genes and DNA. These V and J calls rely on TCRdb rather than the paper's analysis. The table for this sample lists nearly 750,000 distinct CDR3 sequences; around a third of them were counted only once. The ten largest clones add up to roughly 30% of the sample.

Stable Graves' hyperthyroidism was defined as no progression to ophthalmopathy during 18 months of follow-up. Hyperthyroidism patients were newly diagnosed, had a disease duration of under 2 months, and were aged 18 to 65 years. Any patient with an uncontrolled infection, another autoimmune disease, pregnancy or lactation was excluded. Diagnoses were established on the basis of clinical symptoms, serum thyroxine and TRAb, thyroid ultrasound, and orbital computed tomography. Ficoll-Paque density gradient centrifugation was used to isolate PBMCs from around 10 ml of fresh peripheral blood. Trizol reagent was used to extract total RNA, and RNA quality was then checked on an Agilent 2100 Bioanalyzer. The CDR3 sequence holds 14 residues, the cysteine and phenylalanine included. Of the read, only the CDR3 DNA is kept; its 42 bases are in frame from base 1. Deletion took 0 bases off V and 5 bases off J, with a span of 8 bases between the germline ends. CDR1 and CDR2 (SGHTA, FQGNSA) derive from the germline V gene.

This clonotype was detected many times. This clone's antigen is unknown. No clone much larger than this one lies a single base away; base qualities are absent. Sequenced sample: blood. The rearranged segments are TRBV7-2 and TRBJ1-5, and TRBD1 may be the D gene, going by 6 matching bases. The sequence derives from a woman aged 40 to 50 with Graves' hyperthyroidism. CDR3 loop: CASSLAPGDQPQHF. The base sequence is TGTGCCAGCAGCTTAGCCCCAGGGGATCAGCCCCAGCATTTT.